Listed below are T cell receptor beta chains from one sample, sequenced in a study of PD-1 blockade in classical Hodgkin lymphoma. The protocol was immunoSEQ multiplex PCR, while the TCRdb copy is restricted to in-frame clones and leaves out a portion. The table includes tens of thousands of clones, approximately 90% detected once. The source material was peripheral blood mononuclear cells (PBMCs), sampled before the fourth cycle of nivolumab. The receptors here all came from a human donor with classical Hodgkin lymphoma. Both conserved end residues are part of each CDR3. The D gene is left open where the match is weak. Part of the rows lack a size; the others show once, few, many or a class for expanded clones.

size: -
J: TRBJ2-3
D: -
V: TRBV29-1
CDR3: CSVLLAPTQYF
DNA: TGCAGCGTATTACTAGCTCCAACGCAGTATTTT

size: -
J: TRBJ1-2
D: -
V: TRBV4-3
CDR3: CASSQDRRTYGYTF
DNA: TGCGCCAGCAGCCAAGATAGGAGGACCTATGGCTACACCTTC

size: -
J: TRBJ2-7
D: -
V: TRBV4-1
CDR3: CASSPQGGGAAYEQYF
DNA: TGCGCCAGCAGCCCTCAGGGTGGAGGAGCGGCCTACGAGCAGTACTTC

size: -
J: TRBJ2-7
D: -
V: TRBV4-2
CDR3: CASSQLQGSYEQYF
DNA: TGTGCCAGCAGCCAACTCCAGGGGTCCTACGAGCAGTACTTC

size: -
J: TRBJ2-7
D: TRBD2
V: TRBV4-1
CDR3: CASSQTGLAVDEQYF
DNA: TGCGCCAGCAGCCAAACGGGACTAGCGGTAGACGAGCAGTACTTC

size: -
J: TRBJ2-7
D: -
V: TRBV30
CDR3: CAWSDRRGYEQYF
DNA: TGTGCCTGGAGTGATCGCAGGGGCTACGAGCAGTACTTC

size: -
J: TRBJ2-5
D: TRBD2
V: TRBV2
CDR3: CASGRRGGQETQYF
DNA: TGTGCCAGCGGGAGGCGGGGGGGCCAAGAGACCCAGTACTTC

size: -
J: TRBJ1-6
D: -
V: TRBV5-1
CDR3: CASSLAGASSYNSPLHF
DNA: TGCGCCAGCAGCTTGGCCGGGGCTAGCTCCTATAATTCACCCCTCCACTTT

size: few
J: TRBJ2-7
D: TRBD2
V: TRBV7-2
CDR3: CASSSTPGGTYEQYF
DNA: TGTGCCAGCAGCTCTACCCCGGGAGGGACCTACGAGCAGTACTTC

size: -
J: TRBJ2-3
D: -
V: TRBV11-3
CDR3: CASSLGRGTDTQYF
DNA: TGTGCCAGCAGCTTAGGCAGAGGCACAGATACGCAGTATTTT

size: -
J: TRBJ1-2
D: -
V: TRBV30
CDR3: CAWSVQGAGGYTF
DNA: TGTGCCTGGAGTGTACAGGGTGCCGGAGGCTACACCTTC

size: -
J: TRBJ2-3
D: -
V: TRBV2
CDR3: CASSGWTDTQYF
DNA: TGTGCCAGCAGTGGTTGGACAGATACGCAGTATTTT

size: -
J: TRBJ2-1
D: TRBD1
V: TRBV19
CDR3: CASKKDRGLGEQFF
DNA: TGTGCCAGTAAGAAGGACAGGGGTTTGGGTGAGCAGTTCTTC

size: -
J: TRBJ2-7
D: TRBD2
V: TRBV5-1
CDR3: CASSLGLAGLYEQYF
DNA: TGCGCCAGCAGCTTGGGACTAGCGGGGCTCTACGAGCAGTACTTC

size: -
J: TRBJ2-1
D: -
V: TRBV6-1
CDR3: CASRDWEQFF
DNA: TGTGCCAGCAGGGATTGGGAGCAGTTCTTC

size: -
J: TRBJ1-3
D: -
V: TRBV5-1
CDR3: CASSDGGAKGNTIYF
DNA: TGCGCCAGCAGCGACGGCGGGGCGAAAGGAAACACCATATATTTT

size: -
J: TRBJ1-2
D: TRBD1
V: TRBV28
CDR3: CASSLPQAGQVYGYTF
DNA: TGTGCCAGCAGTTTACCCCAAGCGGGACAGGTCTATGGCTACACCTTC

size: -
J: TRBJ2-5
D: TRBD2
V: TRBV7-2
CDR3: CASSSTSGGETQYF
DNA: TGTGCCAGCAGCTCAACTAGCGGGGGTGAGACCCAGTACTTC

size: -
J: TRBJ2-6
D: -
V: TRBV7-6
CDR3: CASSPAPSNVLTF
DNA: TGTGCCAGCAGCCCCGCCCCGAGCAACGTCCTGACTTTC

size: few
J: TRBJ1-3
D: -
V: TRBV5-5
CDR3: CASSLLDSGNTIYF
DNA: TGTGCCAGCAGCTTGTTGGATTCTGGAAACACCATATATTTT

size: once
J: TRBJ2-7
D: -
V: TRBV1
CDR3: CTSSQGAVSYEQYF
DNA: TGCACCAGCAGCCAAGGCGCCGTCTCCTACGAGCAGTACTTC

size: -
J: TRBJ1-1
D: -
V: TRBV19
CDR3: CASSIVGRNTEAFF
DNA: TGTGCCAGTAGTATTGTCGGTCGGAACACTGAAGCTTTCTTT

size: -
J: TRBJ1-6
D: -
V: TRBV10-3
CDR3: CATRDGLVNSPLHF
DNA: TGTGCCACCCGGGACGGACTAGTTAATTCACCCCTCCACTTT

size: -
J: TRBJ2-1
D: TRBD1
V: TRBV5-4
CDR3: CASSFRTGYNEQFF
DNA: TGTGCCAGCAGCTTCCGGACAGGTTACAATGAGCAGTTCTTC

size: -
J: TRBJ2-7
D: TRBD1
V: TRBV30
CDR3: CAWSGWGQGYEQYF
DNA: TGTGCCTGGAGTGGCTGGGGACAGGGCTACGAGCAGTACTTC

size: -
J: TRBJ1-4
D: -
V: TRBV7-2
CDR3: CASSLDGGKLFF
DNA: TGTGCCAGCAGCTTAGATGGGGGAAAACTGTTTTTT